One sample yielded the 7 T cell receptor beta chains listed below, sequenced in a study of shared clonotypes between healthy human individuals. Only in-frame clones appear in the TCRdb table, and some are missing; sequencing was by immunoSEQ multiplex PCR. Of roughly 2.6 million clones listed, 90% to 95% were seen once; the top ten hold over 0.12%. The material sequenced was naive CD4+ T cells sorted from blood. Regarding subset: CD45RA+ positively selected. The receptor source for this set is a young man in good health.

V gene TRBV2 combines with J gene TRBJ2-7, with D perhaps TRBD1 or TRBD2 (5 bases each). Germline CDR1 is SNHLY and CDR2 is FYNNEI. This CDR3 contains 14 residues. V was cut by 7 bases and J by 0 bases, with 13 bases left in between. The CDR3 sequence is CASTLEGTSYEQYF. CDR3 nucleotide sequence: TGTGCCAGCACTCTGGAAGGGACCTCCTACGAGCAGTACTTC.

This chain joins TRBV6-5 and TRBJ2-3, with 10 nucleotides matching TRBD2. Germline V gene sequence: CDR1 MNHEY, CDR2 SVGAGI. V shed 0 bases, J shed 4 bases, and the junction held 4 bases outside the gene matches. The CDR3 has 16 amino acids. CDR3 sequence (DNA): TGTGCCAGCAGTTACTCGAACCTAGCGGGAGCAGATACGCAGTATTTT. Amino acid sequence: CASSYSNLAGADTQYF.

This clone was seen once. The CDR3 loop is CASSPRTGLNSPLHF. The CDR3 nucleotides are TGTGCCAGCAGCCCACGGACAGGGCTTAATTCACCCCTCCACTTT. The gene calls are TRBV5-8 and TRBJ1-6; TRBD1 matches at 8 bases. Germline-derived CDR1 and CDR2 are SGHTS and YDEGEE. CDR3 length: 15 residues. V gave up 4 bases and J gave up 6 bases; unmatched junction bases: 6.

V gene TRBV7-2 combines with J gene TRBJ1-2; possible D gene TRBD1, 6 bases. Germline V gene data show CDR1 as SGHTA and CDR2 as FQGNSA. The CDR3 is made up of 13 amino acids. V was pared by 5 bases and J by 4 bases, with 11 bases between. CDR3 region: CASSPPGVYGYTF. The CDR3 region has the DNA TGTGCCAGCAGCCCCCCAGGGGTCTATGGCTACACCTTC. Full variable domain (remainder filled in from reference TRBV7-2 and TRBJ1-2): GAGVSQSPSNKVTEKGKDVELRCDPISGHTALYWYRQSLGQGLEFLIYFQGNSAPDKSGLPSDRFSAERTGGSVSTLTIQRTQQEDSAVYLCASSPPGVYGYTFGSGTRLTVV.

This clone was detected only once. The chain joins TRBV2 to TRBJ1-1; D gene ambiguous. Germline CDR1 is SNHLY and CDR2 is FYNNEI. V was pared by 1 base and J by 6 bases, with 9 bases between. CDR3 length: 13 amino acids. The CDR3 DNA reads as TGTGCCAGCAGTGAAGTTACAATCGCTGAAGCTTTCTTT. Translated: CASSEVTIAEAFF. Together with reference TRBV2 and TRBJ1-1, the CDR3 gives the full variable domain: EPEVTQTPSHQVTQMGQEVILRCVPISNHLYFYWYRQILGQKVEFLVSFYNNEISEKSEIFDDQFSVERPDGSNFTLKIRSTKLEDSAMYFCASSEVTIAEAFFGQGTRLTVV.

This rearrangement joins TRBV2 to TRBJ1-2; D remains unclear. Trimming stripped 1 base from V and 5 bases from J, with 8 bases between. The germline gives CDR1 SNHLY, CDR2 FYNNEI. CDR3 size: 13 residues. The CDR3: CASSEGPVYGYTF. CDR3 bases: TGTGCCAGCAGTGAAGGGCCAGTGTATGGCTACACCTTC.

This clone was detected a few times. The genes are TRBV9 and TRBJ1-1; D remains ambiguous. V was shortened by 0 bases and J by 4 bases, with 7 bases between the two germline ends. Germline CDR1 reads SGDLS; CDR2 reads YYNGEE. This CDR3 comprises 13 residues. Written as DNA, the CDR3 is TGTGCCAGCAGCGTAGCAGTGGGCACTGAAGCTTTCTTT. As protein: CASSVAVGTEAFF.